Below, one TCR beta chain is given with its context. Healthy and HIV-negative, the adult donors had no recent acute infections or vaccinations. Sorted-subset replicate PCR reactions contained roughly 200 ng DNA, corresponding to some 28,000 T cell genomes. Profiled with immunoSEQ multiplex PCR; TCRdb holds only in-frame clones, not every one. The sample comprises around 1.6 million clones, around 98% of which are singletons, and approximately 0.44% rests with the top ten. These data belong to a study of shared clonotypes between healthy human individuals. Study in general: The people who gave samples were a couple of women and a few men aged 18 to 49.

The CDR3 contains 16 residues. Germline V lookup: CDR1 LGHNA, CDR2 YSLEER. V dropped 0 bases and J dropped 2 bases, with 13 bases sitting between them. The chain has TRBV4-3 and TRBJ1-1; D perhaps matches TRBD1 (6 bases). Sequencing used naive CD4+ T cells sorted from blood. Subset indicated: CD45RA+ positively selected. This TCR was recovered from a man aged 25-45 years in good health. The CDR3 protein is CASSQDIQGGNTEAFF. As DNA, the CDR3 is TGCGCCAGCAGCCAAGATATACAGGGTGGAAACACTGAAGCTTTCTTT.